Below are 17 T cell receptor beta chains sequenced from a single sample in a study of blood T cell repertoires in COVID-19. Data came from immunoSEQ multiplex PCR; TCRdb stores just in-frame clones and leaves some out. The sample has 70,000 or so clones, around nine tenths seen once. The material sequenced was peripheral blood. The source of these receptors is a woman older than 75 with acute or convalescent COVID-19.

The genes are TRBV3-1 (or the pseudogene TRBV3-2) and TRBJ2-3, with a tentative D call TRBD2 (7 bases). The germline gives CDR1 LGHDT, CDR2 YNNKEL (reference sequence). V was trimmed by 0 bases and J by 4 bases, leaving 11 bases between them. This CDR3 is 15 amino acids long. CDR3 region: CASSQEEGGADTQYF. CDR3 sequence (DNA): TGTGCCAGCAGCCAAGAGGAGGGGGGGGCAGATACGCAGTATTTT.

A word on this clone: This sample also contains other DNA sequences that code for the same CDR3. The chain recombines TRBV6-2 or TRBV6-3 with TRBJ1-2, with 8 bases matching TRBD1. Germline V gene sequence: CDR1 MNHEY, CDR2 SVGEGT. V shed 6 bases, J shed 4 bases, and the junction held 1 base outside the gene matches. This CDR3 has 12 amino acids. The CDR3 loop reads CASSDRGYGYTF. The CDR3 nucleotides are TGTGCCAGCAGCGACAGGGGCTATGGCTACACCTTC.

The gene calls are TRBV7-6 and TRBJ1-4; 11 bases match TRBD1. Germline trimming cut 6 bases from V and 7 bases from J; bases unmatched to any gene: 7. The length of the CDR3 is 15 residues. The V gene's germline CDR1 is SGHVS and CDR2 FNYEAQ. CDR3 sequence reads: CASRRGTGGIEKLFF. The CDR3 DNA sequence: TGTGCCAGCAGGAGGGGGACAGGGGGTATTGAAAAACTGTTTTTT. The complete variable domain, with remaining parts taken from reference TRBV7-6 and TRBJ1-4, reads GAGVSQSPRYKVTKRGQDVALRCDPISGHVSLYWYRQALGQGPEFLTYFNYEAQQDKSGLPNDRFSAERPEGSISTLTIQRTEQRDSAMYRCASRRGTGGIEKLFFGSGTQLSVL.

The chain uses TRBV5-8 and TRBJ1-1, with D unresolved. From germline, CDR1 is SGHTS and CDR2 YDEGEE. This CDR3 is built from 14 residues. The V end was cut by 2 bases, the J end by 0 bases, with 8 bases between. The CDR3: CASSFRRMNTEAFF. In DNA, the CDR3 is TGTGCCAGCAGCTTCCGCAGGATGAACACTGAAGCTTTCTTT.

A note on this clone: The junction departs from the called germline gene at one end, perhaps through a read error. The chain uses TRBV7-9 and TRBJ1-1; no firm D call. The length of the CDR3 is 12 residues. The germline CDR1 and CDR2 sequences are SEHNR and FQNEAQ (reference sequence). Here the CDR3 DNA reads TGTGCCAGCAGCCCTCGGAACAGTGAAGCTTTCTTT. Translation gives CASSPRNSEAFF.

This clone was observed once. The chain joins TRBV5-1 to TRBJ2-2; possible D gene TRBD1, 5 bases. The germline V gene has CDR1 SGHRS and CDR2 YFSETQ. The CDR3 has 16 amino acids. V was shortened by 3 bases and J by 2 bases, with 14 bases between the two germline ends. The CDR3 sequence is CASSSDIRTNTGELFF. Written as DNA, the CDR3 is TGCGCCAGCAGCTCGGACATCCGAACTAACACCGGGGAGCTGTTTTTT.

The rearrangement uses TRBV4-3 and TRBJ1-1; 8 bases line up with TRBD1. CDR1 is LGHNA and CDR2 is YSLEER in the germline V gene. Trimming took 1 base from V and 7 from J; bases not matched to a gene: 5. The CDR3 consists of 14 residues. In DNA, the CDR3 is TGCGCCAGCAGCCAAGGGGGGACAGGTTTTGAAGCTTTCTTT. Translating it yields CASSQGGTGFEAFF.

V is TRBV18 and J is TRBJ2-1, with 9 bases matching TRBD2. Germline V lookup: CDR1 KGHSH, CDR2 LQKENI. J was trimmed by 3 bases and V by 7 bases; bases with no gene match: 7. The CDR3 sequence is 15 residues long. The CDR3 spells CASLVAGAHYNEQFF. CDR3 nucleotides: TGTGCCAGCTTAGTAGCGGGGGCCCACTACAATGAGCAGTTCTTC.

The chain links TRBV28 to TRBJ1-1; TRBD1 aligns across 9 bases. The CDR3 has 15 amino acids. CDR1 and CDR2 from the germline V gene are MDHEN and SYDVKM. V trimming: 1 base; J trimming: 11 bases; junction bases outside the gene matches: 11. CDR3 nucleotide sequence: TGTGCCAGCAGTTTATTTGGGACAGGGCCCCTTCCGGCTTTCTTT. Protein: CASSLFGTGPLPAFF. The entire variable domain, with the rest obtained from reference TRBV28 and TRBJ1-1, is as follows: DVKVTQSSRYLVKRTGEKVFLECVQDMDHENMFWYRQDPGLGLRLIYFSYDVKMKEKGDIPEGYSVSREKKERFSLILESASTNQTSMYLCASSLFGTGPLPAFFGQGTRLTVV.

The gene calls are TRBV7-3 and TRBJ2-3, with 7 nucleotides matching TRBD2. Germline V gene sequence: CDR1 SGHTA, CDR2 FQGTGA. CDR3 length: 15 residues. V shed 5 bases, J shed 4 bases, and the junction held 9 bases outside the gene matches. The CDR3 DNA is TGTGCCAGCAGCCCAACCGGACTAGTGTCAGATACGCAGTATTTT. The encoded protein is CASSPTGLVSDTQYF.

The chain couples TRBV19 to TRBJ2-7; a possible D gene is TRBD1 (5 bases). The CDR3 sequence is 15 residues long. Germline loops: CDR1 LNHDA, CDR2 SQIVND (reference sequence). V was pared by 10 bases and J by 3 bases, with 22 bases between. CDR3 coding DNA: TGTGCCATCAGGGCAGATCAGGGTATTTTCTACGAGCAGTACTTC. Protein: CAIRADQGIFYEQYF.

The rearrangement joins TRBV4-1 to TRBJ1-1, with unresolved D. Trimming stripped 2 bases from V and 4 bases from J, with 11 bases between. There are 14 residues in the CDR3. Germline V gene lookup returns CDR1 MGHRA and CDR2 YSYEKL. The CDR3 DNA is TGCGCCAGCAGCCAAACTCGGGGTTTCACTGAAGCTTTCTTT. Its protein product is CASSQTRGFTEAFF.

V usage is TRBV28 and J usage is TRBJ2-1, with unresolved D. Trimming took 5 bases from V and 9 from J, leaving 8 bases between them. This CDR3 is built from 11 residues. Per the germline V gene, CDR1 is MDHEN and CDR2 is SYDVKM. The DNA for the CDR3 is TGTGCCAGCAGTCAACCTAGTGAGCAGTTCTTC. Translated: CASSQPSEQFF.

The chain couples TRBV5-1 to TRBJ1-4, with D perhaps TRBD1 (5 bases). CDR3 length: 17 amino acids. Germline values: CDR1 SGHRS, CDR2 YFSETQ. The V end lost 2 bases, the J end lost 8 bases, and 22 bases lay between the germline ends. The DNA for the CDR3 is TGCGCCAGCAGCTTATTTCAGGTCCAGGGCCAACAAGAAAAACTGTTTTTT. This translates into CASSLFQVQGQQEKLFF.

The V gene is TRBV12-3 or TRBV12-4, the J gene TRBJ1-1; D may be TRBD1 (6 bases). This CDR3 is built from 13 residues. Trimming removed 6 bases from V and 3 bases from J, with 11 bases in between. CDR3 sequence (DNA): TGTGCCAGCAGACAGGACAGCTACACTGAAGCTTTCTTT. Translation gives CASRQDSYTEAFF.

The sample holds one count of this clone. The DNA for the CDR3 is TGTGCCAGCAGTCGGGAGGGGGGCGTGAACACTGAAGCTTTCTTT. Protein: CASSREGGVNTEAFF. This sequence joins TRBV2 and TRBJ1-1; D possibly corresponds to TRBD1 (6 bases). Germline CDR1 and CDR2: SNHLY and FYNNEI. The CDR3 totals 15 residues. Trimming took off 5 bases at V and 0 bases at J, with 13 bases between the two ends. Complete variable domain (other parts from reference TRBV2 and TRBJ1-1): EPEVTQTPSHQVTQMGQEVILRCVPISNHLYFYWYRQILGQKVEFLVSFYNNEISEKSEIFDDQFSVERPDGSNFTLKIRSTKLEDSAMYFCASSREGGVNTEAFFGQGTRLTVV.

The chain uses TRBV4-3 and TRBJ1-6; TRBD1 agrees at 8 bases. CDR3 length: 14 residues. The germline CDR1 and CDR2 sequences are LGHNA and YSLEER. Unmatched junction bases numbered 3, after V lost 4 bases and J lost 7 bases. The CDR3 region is CASSLDRGNSPLHF. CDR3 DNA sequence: TGCGCCAGCAGCCTCGACAGGGGCAATTCACCCCTCCACTTT.